These T cell receptor beta chains were read from a single sample in a study of blood T cell repertoires in COVID-19. Produced via immunoSEQ multiplex PCR; TCRdb's table is partial and in-frame only. The profile shows more than 95,000 clones, approximately 87% of them singletons. The sequencing sample was made of peripheral blood. The receptors originated from a man aged 45-60 years with acute or convalescent COVID-19. Each CDR3 is given with its conserved first and last residue. The D gene is left open where the match is weak. Rows give clone size only sometimes, using once, few, many, or a class for an expanded clone.

J | V | D | size | CDR3 | DNA
TRBJ2-7 | TRBV19 | . | . | CASSIARGFTHEQYF | TGTGCCAGTAGTATAGCCAGGGGTTTCACCCACGAGCAGTACTTC
TRBJ2-5 | TRBV24-1 | TRBD1 | . | CATSDLQGETQYF | TGTGCCACCAGTGATCTACAGGGGGAGACCCAGTACTTC
TRBJ2-7 | TRBV9 | . | . | CASSGGLGQGTYEQYF | TGTGCCAGCAGCGGTGGCCTGGGGCAGGGGACCTACGAGCAGTACTTC
TRBJ1-2 | TRBV5-4 | TRBD1 | few | CASSLGRDRAHYGYTF | TGTGCCAGCAGCTTGGGTCGGGACAGGGCCCACTATGGCTACACCTTC
TRBJ2-2 | TRBV6-5 | . | . | CASSYSWQGNTGELFF | TGTGCCAGCAGTTACTCGTGGCAGGGCAACACCGGGGAGCTGTTTTTT
TRBJ2-4 | TRBV25-1 | TRBD2 | once | CASSAGDWGIQYF | TGTGCCAGCAGCGCGGGGGACTGGGGCATTCAGTACTTC
TRBJ2-3 | TRBV7-7 | TRBD2 | . | CASSPGLADTQYF | TGTGCCAGCAGCCCCGGACTAGCAGATACGCAGTATTTT
TRBJ1-4 | TRBV6-2/TRBV6-3 | TRBD1 | . | CASSPGTASNEKLFF | TGTGCCAGCAGTCCCGGGACAGCTTCTAATGAAAAACTGTTTTTT
TRBJ2-3 | TRBV4-3 | TRBD1 | . | CASSQDSQTGQGLTDTQYF | TGCGCCAGCAGCCAAGACTCACAAACGGGACAGGGGCTCACAGATACGCAGTATTTT
TRBJ1-5 | TRBV19 | . | . | CASTTHGFRGTQPQHF | TGTGCCAGTACTACCCATGGATTCAGGGGAACTCAGCCCCAGCATTTT
TRBJ2-4 | TRBV30 | . | . | CAWSLPHLAKNIQYF | TGTGCCTGGAGTCTCCCACACCTAGCCAAAAACATTCAGTACTTC
TRBJ2-2 | TRBV5-1 | . | . | CASSLGAVNTGELFF | TGCGCCAGCAGCCTAGGCGCAGTGAACACCGGGGAGCTGTTTTTT
TRBJ2-7 | TRBV5-4 | TRBD2 | . | CASSFRPGSGGRGHEQYF | TGTGCCAGCAGCTTTAGGCCCGGGTCTGGCGGGAGGGGCCACGAGCAGTACTTC
TRBJ2-4 | TRBV7-9 | TRBD1 | . | CASSLEGQGLEDIQYF | TGTGCCAGCAGCTTGGAGGGACAGGGGCTAGAGGACATTCAGTACTTC
TRBJ2-7 | TRBV19 | TRBD1 | . | CASSMGQGEYEQYF | TGTGCCAGTAGTATGGGACAGGGGGAATACGAGCAGTACTTC